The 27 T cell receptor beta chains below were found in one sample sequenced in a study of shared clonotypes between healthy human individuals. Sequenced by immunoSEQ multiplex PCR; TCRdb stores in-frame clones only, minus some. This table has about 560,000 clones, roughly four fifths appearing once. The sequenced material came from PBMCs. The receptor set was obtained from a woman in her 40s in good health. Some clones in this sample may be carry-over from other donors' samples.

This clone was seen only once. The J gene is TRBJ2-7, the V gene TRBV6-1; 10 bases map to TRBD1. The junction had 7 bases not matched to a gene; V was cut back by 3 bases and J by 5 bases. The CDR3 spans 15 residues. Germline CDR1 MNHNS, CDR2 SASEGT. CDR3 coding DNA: TGTGCCAGCAGTGAGACAAGACAGGGGGCCCACGAGCAGTACTTC. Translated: CASSETRQGAHEQYF.

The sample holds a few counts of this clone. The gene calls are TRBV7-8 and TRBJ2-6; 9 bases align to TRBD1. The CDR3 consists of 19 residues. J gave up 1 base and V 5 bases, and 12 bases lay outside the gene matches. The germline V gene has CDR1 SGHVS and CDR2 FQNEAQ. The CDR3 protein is CASSPSPDRGGSGANVLTF. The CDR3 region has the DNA TGTGCCAGCAGCCCGTCCCCGGACAGGGGCGGGTCTGGGGCCAACGTCCTGACTTTC.

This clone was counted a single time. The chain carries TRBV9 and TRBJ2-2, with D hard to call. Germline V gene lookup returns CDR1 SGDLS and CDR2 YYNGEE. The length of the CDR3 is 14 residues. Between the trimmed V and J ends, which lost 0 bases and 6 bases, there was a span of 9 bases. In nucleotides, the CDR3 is TGTGCCAGCAGCGTAGGGCAAATCCCCGGGGAGCTGTTTTTT. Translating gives CASSVGQIPGELFF.

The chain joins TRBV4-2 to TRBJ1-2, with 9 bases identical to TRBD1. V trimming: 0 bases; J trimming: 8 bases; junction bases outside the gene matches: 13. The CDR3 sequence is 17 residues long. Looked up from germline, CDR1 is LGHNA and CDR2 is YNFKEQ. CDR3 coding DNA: TGTGCCAGCAGCCAAGATCTAGGGGGACAGGGCATAGGGGGCTACACCTTC. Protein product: CASSQDLGGQGIGGYTF.

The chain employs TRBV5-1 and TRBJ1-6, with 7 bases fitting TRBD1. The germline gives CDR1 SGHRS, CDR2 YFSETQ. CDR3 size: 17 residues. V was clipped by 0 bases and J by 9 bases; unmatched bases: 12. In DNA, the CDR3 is TGCGCCAGCAGCTTGGACGTACTACAGGGGAGTGGTTCACCCCTCCACTTT. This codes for CASSLDVLQGSGSPLHF.

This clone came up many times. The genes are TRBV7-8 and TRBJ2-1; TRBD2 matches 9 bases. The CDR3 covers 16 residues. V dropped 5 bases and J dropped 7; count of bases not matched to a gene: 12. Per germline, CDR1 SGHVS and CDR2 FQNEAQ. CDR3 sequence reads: CASSRQGLAGRNEQFF. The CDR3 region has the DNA TGTGCCAGCAGCCGCCAGGGACTAGCAGGAAGGAATGAGCAGTTCTTC.

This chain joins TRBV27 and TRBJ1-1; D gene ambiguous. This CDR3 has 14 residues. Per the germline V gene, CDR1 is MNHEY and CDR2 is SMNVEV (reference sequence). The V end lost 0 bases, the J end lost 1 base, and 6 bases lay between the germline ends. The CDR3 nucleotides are TGTGCCAGCAGTTTATCAGGGTCGAACACTGAAGCTTTCTTT. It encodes CASSLSGSNTEAFF.

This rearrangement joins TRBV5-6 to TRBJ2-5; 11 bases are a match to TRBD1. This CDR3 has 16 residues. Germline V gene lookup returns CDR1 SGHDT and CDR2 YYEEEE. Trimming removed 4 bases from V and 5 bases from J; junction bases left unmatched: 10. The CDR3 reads CASSRARDRGVETQYF. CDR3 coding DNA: TGTGCCAGCAGCCGTGCCCGGGACAGGGGGGTTGAGACCCAGTACTTC. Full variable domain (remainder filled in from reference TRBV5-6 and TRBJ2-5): DAGVTQSPTHLIKTRGQQVTLRCSPKSGHDTVSWYQQALGQGPQFIFQYYEEEERQRGNFPDRFSGHQFPNYSSELNVNALLLGDSALYLCASSRARDRGVETQYFGPGTRLLVL.

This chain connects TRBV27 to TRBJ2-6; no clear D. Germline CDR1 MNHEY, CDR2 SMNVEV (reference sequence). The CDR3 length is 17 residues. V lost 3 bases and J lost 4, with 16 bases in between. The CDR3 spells CASSLMVESSGANVLTF. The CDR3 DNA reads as TGTGCCAGCAGTTTGATGGTGGAATCCTCCGGGGCCAACGTCCTGACTTTC.

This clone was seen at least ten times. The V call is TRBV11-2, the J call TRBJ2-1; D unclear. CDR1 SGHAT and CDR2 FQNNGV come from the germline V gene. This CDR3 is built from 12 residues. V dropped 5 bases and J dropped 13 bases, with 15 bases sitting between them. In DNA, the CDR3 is TGTGCCAGCAGCCTACAACCCCGATTTCAGTTCTTC. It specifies CASSLQPRFQFF. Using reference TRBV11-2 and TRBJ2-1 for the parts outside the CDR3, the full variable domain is EAGVAQSPRYKIIEKRQSVAFWCNPISGHATLYWYQQILGQGPKLLIQFQNNGVVDDSQLPKDRFSAERLKGVDSTLKIQPAKLEDSAVYLCASSLQPRFQFFGPGTRLTVL.

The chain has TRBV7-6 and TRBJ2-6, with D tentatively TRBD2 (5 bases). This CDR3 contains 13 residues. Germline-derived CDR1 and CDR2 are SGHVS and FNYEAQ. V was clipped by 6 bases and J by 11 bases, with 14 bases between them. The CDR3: CASRSLTGDVLTF. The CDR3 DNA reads TGTGCCAGCAGAAGCCTGACCGGGGACGTCCTGACTTTC.

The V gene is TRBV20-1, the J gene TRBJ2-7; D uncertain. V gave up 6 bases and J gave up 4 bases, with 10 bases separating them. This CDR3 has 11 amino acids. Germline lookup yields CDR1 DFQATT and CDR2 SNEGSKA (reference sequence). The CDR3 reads CSAHLPYEQYF. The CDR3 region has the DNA TGCAGTGCCCATCTCCCATACGAGCAGTACTTC.

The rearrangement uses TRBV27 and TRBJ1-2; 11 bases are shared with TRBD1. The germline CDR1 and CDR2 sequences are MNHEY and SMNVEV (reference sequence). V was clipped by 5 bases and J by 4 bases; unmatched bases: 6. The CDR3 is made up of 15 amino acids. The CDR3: CASSTRTGGGYGYTF. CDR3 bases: TGTGCCAGCAGTACTCGGACAGGGGGCGGCTATGGCTACACCTTC.

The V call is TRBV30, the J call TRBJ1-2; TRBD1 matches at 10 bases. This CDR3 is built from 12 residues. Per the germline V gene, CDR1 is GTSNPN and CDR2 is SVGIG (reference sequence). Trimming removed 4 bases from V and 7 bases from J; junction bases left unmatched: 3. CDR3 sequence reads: CAWKTGGSGYTF. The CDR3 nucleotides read TGTGCCTGGAAGACAGGGGGCTCTGGCTACACCTTC.

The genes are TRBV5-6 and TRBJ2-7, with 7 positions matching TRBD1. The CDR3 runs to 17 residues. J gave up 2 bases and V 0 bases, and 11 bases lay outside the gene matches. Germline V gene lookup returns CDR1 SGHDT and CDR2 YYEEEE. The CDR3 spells CASSLAMGQTAPYEQYF. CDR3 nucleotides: TGTGCCAGCAGCTTGGCCATGGGACAGACGGCCCCCTACGAGCAGTACTTC.

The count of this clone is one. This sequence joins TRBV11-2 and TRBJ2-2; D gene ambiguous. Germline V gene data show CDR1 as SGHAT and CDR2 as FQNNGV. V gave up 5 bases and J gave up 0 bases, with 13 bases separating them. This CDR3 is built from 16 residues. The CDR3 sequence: CASSPVGPANTGELFF. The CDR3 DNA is TGTGCCAGCAGCCCCGTTGGGCCCGCGAACACCGGGGAGCTGTTTTTT.

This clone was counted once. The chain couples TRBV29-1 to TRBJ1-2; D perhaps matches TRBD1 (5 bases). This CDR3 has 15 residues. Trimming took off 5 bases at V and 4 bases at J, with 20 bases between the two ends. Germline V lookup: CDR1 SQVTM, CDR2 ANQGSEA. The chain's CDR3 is CSVKPGTDPTYGYTF. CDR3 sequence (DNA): TGCAGCGTTAAACCCGGGACCGATCCAACCTATGGCTACACCTTC.

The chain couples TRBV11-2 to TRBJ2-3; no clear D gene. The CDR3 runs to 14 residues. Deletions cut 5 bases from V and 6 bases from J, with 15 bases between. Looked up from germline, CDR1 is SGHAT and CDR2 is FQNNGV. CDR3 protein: CASSAPHIRDTQYF. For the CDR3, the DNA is TGTGCCAGCAGCGCCCCACATATAAGGGATACGCAGTATTTT. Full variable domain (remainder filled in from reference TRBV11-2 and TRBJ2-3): EAGVAQSPRYKIIEKRQSVAFWCNPISGHATLYWYQQILGQGPKLLIQFQNNGVVDDSQLPKDRFSAERLKGVDSTLKIQPAKLEDSAVYLCASSAPHIRDTQYFGPGTRLTVL.

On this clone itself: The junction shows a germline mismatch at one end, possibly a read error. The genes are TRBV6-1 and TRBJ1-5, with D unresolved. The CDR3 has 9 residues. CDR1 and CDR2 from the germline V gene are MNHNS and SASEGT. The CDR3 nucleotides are TGTGCCAGCAGTGATCCATTGGATTTT. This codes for CASSDPLDF.

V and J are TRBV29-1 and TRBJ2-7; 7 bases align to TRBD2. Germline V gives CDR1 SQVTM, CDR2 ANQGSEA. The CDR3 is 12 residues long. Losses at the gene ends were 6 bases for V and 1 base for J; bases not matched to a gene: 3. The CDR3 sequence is CSVGLDSYEQYF. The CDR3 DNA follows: TGCAGCGTCGGACTAGATTCCTACGAGCAGTACTTC.

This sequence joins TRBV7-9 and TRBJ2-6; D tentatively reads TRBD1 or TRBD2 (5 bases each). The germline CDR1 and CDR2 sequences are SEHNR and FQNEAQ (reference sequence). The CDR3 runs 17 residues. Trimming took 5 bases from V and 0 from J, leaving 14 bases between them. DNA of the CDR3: TGTGCCAGCAGCCCAGACGGGGCCCCCTCTGGGGCCAACGTCCTGACTTTC. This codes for CASSPDGAPSGANVLTF.

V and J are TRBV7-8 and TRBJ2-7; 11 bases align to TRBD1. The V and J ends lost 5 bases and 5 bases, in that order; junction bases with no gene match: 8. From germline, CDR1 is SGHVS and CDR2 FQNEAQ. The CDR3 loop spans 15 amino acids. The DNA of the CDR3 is TGTGCCAGCAGCCCCCGGACAGGGGGCTATAACGAGCAGTACTTC. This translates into CASSPRTGGYNEQYF.

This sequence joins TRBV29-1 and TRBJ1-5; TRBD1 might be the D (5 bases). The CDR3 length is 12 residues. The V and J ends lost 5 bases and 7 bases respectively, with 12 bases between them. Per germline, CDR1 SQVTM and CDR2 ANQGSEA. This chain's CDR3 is CSVSVGGQPQHF. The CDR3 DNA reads TGCAGCGTTAGTGTCGGGGGACAGCCCCAGCATTTT. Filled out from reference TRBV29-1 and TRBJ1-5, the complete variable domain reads SAVISQKPSRDICQRGTSLTIQCQVDSQVTMMFWYRQQPGQSLTLIATANQGSEATYESGFVIDKFPISRPNLTFSTLTVSNMSPEDSSIYLCSVSVGGQPQHFGDGTRLSIL.

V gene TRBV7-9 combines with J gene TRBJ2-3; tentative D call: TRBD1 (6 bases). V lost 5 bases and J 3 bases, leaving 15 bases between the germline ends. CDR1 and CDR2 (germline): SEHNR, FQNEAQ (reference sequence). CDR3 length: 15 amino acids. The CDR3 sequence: CASSPTQGLTDTQYF. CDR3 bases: TGTGCCAGCAGCCCAACCCAGGGGTTGACAGATACGCAGTATTTT.

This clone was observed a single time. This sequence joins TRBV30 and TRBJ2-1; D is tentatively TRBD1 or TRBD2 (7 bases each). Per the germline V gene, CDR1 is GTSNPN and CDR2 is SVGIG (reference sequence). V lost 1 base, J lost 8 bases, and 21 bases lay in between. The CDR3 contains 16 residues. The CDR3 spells CAWSDLSGSQGDEQFF. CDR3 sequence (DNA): TGTGCCTGGAGTGACCTTAGCGGGTCTCAGGGGGATGAGCAGTTCTTC.

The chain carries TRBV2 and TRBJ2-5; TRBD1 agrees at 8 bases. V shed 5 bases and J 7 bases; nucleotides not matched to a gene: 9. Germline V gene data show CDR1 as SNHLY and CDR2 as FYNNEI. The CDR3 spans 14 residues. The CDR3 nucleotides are TGTGCCAGCAGTACAGACAGGGGCTTGGGGACCCAGTACTTC. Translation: CASSTDRGLGTQYF.

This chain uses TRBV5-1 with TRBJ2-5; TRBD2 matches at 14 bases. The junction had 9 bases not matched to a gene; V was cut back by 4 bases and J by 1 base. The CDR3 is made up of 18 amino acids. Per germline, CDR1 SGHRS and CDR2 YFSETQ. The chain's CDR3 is CASSPGTSGRGFQETQYF. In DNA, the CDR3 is TGCGCCAGCAGCCCCGGGACTAGCGGGAGAGGGTTCCAAGAGACCCAGTACTTC.